The rows below give T cell receptor beta chains drawn from one sample of a study of T cell responses to AZD1222 COVID-19 vaccine. Assay: immunoSEQ multiplex PCR; the TCRdb copy retains only in-frame clones and omits some. Of some 100,000 clones listed, around nine tenths are singletons. The material was peripheral blood, obtained 28 days after the second AZD1222 dose. Receptors were obtained from an adult who received the AZD1222 COVID-19 vaccine. The CDR3 runs from the conserved cysteine through the conserved F or W. D genes are given only for firm matches. Some rows have no size entry. The others give once, few or many, or a class for an expanded clone.

j_call | v_call | clone_size | d_call | cdr3_aa | cdr3_nt
TRBJ1-4 | TRBV5-5 | NA | NA | CASSPGPVNEKLFF | TGTGCCAGCAGCCCGGGACCGGTTAATGAAAAACTGTTTTTT
TRBJ1-2 | TRBV6-5 | NA | NA | CASSYDGLNYGYTF | TGTGCCAGCAGTTACGACGGTCTTAACTATGGCTACACCTTC
TRBJ2-5 | TRBV11-2 | NA | NA | CASSFGRNQETQYF | TGTGCCAGCAGCTTTGGGCGGAACCAAGAGACCCAGTACTTC
TRBJ1-1 | TRBV9 | NA | NA | CASSPPSGVLNTEAFF | TGTGCCAGCAGCCCACCTTCAGGGGTCCTGAACACTGAAGCTTTCTTT
TRBJ1-3 | TRBV27 | NA | NA | CASMRVNTIYF | TGTGCCAGCATGAGGGTTAACACCATATATTTT
TRBJ1-5 | TRBV28 | NA | NA | CASTLREQGYQPQHF | TGTGCCAGCACATTGAGGGAGCAGGGATATCAGCCCCAGCATTTT
TRBJ1-6 | TRBV7-3 | NA | TRBD1 | CASSSLNRGANSPLHF | TGTGCCAGCAGCTCCCTCAACAGGGGTGCCAATTCACCCCTCCACTTT
TRBJ1-1 | TRBV29-1 | NA | NA | CSALSEVNTEAFF | TGCAGCGCCCTCTCTGAGGTGAACACTGAAGCTTTCTTT
TRBJ1-6 | TRBV12-3/TRBV12-4 | NA | NA | CASSLMAPSPLHF | TGTGCCAGCAGTTTAATGGCCCCTTCACCCCTCCACTTT
TRBJ1-1 | TRBV29-1 | NA | NA | CSAQLIMNTEAFF | TGCAGCGCCCAACTCATCATGAACACTGAAGCTTTCTTT
TRBJ1-5 | TRBV6-5 | NA | TRBD1 | CASSYRTGGGQPQHF | TGTGCCAGCAGTTACAGGACAGGGGGCGGTCAGCCCCAGCATTTT
TRBJ1-6 | TRBV18 | NA | NA | CASSRMDEGISPLHF | TGTGCCAGCTCACGGATGGACGAGGGAATATCACCCCTCCACTTT
TRBJ1-2 | TRBV6-5 | few | TRBD1 | CASSDRVENYGYTF | TGTGCCAGCAGCGACAGGGTTGAGAACTATGGCTACACCTTC
TRBJ2-1 | TRBV5-5 | NA | NA | CASSYASVVYEQFF | TGTGCCAGCAGCTATGCGTCCGTGGTCTATGAGCAGTTCTTC
TRBJ2-2 | TRBV2 | NA | NA | CASGALRDGELFF | TGTGCCAGTGGGGCTCTTAGGGACGGGGAGCTGTTTTTT
TRBJ2-6 | TRBV5-5 | NA | TRBD1 | CASSLATGGSGANVLTF | TGTGCCAGCAGCCTTGCCACAGGGGGCTCTGGGGCCAACGTCCTGACTTTC
TRBJ1-2 | TRBV5-1 | NA | NA | CASSGTGPSGYTF | TGCGCCAGCAGCGGTACAGGGCCCAGTGGCTACACCTTC
TRBJ2-4 | TRBV11-3 | once | NA | CASSTRGVGQPLAKNIQYF | TGTGCCAGCAGCACCAGAGGGGTAGGACAGCCGCTAGCCAAAAACATTCAGTACTTC
TRBJ2-5 | TRBV7-9 | NA | NA | CASTMLGELQETQYF | TGTGCCAGCACCATGCTTGGGGAGCTCCAAGAGACCCAGTACTTC
TRBJ1-5 | TRBV18 | NA | NA | CASSPTGDQPQHF | TGTGCCAGCTCACCCACGGGGGATCAGCCCCAGCATTTT
TRBJ2-7 | TRBV12-3/TRBV12-4 | NA | NA | CASSLGDYEQYF | TGTGCCAGCAGCCTAGGGGACTACGAGCAGTACTTC
TRBJ1-4 | TRBV4-1 | NA | NA | CASSQGGAGEKLFF | TGCGCCAGCAGCCAAGGGGGGGCGGGGGAAAAACTGTTTTTT
TRBJ2-2 | TRBV5-1 | once | NA | CASSFGSVNTGELFF | TGCGCCAGCAGCTTCGGGTCAGTCAACACCGGGGAGCTGTTTTTT
TRBJ1-3 | TRBV30 | NA | NA | CAWGSGGAKGNTIYF | TGTGCCTGGGGGTCCGGGGGCGCGAAGGGAAACACCATATATTTT
TRBJ1-2 | TRBV6-5 | once | TRBD1 | CASSPTGGAGGYTF | TGTGCCAGCAGTCCGACAGGGGGCGCCGGTGGCTACACCTTC
TRBJ2-5 | TRBV6-5 | NA | NA | CASSTTLILGAQYF | TGTGCCAGCAGTACAACCCTTATACTCGGGGCCCAGTACTTC
TRBJ1-3 | TRBV2 | NA | TRBD1 | CASGGTGPFGNTIYF | TGTGCCAGCGGGGGGACAGGGCCTTTTGGAAACACCATATATTTT
TRBJ1-2 | TRBV14 | NA | TRBD1 | CASSQEVRGRINYGYTF | TGTGCCAGCAGCCAAGAAGTAAGGGGGCGGATTAACTATGGCTACACCTTC
TRBJ1-5 | TRBV2 | once | NA | CASSDRWGNFNQPQHF | TGTGCCAGCAGTGACCGGTGGGGTAATTTCAATCAGCCCCAGCATTTT
TRBJ2-3 | TRBV5-1 | NA | TRBD2 | CASSSGLTPDTQYF | TGCGCCAGCAGCTCGGGACTAACCCCAGATACGCAGTATTTT
TRBJ1-2 | TRBV28 | NA | NA | CASSLSRVYGYTF | TGTGCCAGCAGTTTATCGAGAGTCTATGGCTACACCTTC
TRBJ1-2 | TRBV10-3 | NA | NA | CAISESYYGYTF | TGTGCCATCAGTGAGTCATACTATGGCTACACCTTC
TRBJ2-7 | TRBV28 | NA | NA | CASSRTEVWGEQYF | TGTGCCAGCAGTCGGACAGAAGTATGGGGCGAGCAGTACTTC
TRBJ1-5 | TRBV6-2/TRBV6-3 | NA | NA | CASSPGAFSNQPQHF | TGTGCCAGCAGCCCCGGGGCCTTTAGCAATCAGCCCCAGCATTTT
TRBJ2-2 | TRBV13 | NA | TRBD2 | CASSPGLNTGELFF | TGTGCCAGCAGCCCGGGACTAAACACCGGGGAGCTGTTTTTT
TRBJ2-1 | TRBV19 | NA | TRBD1 | CASSSYYRGLSDEQFF | TGTGCCAGTAGCTCCTACTACAGGGGGTTGAGTGATGAGCAGTTCTTC
TRBJ2-2 | TRBV19 | few | NA | CASSPQIYTGELFF | TGTGCCAGTAGTCCCCAGATTTACACCGGGGAGCTGTTTTTT
TRBJ1-2 | TRBV12-3/TRBV12-4 | NA | NA | CASSLDTNYGYTF | TGTGCCAGCAGTTTAGACACCAACTATGGCTACACCTTC
TRBJ1-2 | TRBV2 | NA | TRBD1 | CASGGTGLSNYGYTF | TGTGCCAGCGGGGGGACAGGTTTAAGTAACTATGGCTACACCTTC
TRBJ1-5 | TRBV28 | NA | TRBD1 | CASRKQGAQPQHF | TGTGCCAGCAGAAAACAGGGGGCCCAGCCCCAGCATTTT
TRBJ1-5 | TRBV2 | NA | TRBD1 | CASSDWAGGAQPQHF | TGTGCCAGCAGTGACTGGGCAGGGGGCGCCCAGCCCCAGCATTTT
TRBJ1-1 | TRBV5-1 | NA | NA | CASSFVPRGNTEAFF | TGCGCCAGCAGCTTCGTACCTAGGGGGAACACTGAAGCTTTCTTT
TRBJ1-1 | TRBV12-3/TRBV12-4 | NA | NA | CASSPSTEAFF | TGTGCCAGCAGCCCGTCCACTGAAGCTTTCTTT
TRBJ2-1 | TRBV18 | NA | NA | CASSPPMADEQFF | TGTGCCAGCTCACCACCGATGGCGGATGAGCAGTTCTTC